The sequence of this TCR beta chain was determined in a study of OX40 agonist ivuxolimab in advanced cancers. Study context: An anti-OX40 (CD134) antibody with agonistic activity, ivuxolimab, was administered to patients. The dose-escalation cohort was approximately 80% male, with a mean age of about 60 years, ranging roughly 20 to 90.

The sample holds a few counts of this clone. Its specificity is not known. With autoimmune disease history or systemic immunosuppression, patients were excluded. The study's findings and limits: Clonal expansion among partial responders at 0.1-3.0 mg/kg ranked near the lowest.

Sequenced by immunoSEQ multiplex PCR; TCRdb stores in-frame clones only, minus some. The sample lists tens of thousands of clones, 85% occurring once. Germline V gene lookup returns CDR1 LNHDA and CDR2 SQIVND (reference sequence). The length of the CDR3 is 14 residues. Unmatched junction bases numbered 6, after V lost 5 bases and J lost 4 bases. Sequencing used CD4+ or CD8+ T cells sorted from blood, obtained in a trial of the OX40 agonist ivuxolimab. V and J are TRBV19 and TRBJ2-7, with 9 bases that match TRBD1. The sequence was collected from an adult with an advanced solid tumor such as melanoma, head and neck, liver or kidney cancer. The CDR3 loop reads CASSSQGAKYEQYF. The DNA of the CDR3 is TGTGCCAGTAGTTCACAGGGGGCCAAGTACGAGCAGTACTTC. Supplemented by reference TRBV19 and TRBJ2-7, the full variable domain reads DGGITQSPKYLFRKEGQNVTLSCEQNLNHDAMYWYRQDPGQGLRLIYYSQIVNDFQKGDIAEGYSVSREKKESFPLTVTSAQKNPTAFYLCASSSQGAKYEQYFGPGTRLTVT.